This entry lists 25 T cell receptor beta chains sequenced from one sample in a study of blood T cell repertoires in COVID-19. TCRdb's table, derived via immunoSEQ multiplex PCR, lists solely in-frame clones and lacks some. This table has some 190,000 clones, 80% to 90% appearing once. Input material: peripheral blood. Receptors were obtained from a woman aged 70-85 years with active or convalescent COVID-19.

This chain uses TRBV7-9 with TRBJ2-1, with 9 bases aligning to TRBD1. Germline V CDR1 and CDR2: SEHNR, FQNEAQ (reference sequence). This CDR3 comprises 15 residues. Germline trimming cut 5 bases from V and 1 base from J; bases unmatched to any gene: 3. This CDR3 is CASSQDRGSYNEQFF. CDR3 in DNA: TGTGCCAGCAGCCAAGACAGGGGGTCCTACAATGAGCAGTTCTTC.

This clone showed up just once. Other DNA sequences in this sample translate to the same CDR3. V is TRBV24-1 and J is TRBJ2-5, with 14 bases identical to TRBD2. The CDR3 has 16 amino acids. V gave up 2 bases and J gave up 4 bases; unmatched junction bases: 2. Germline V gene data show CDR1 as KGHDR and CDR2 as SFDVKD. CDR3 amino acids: CATSDSGLAGGETQYF. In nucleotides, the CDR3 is TGTGCCACCAGTGATTCCGGACTAGCGGGAGGAGAGACCCAGTACTTC.

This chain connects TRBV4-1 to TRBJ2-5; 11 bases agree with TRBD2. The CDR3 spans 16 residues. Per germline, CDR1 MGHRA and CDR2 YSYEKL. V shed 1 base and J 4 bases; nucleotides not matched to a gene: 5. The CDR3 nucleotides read TGCGCCAGCAGCCAAGCCGGACTAGCGGGCTCAGAGACCCAGTACTTC. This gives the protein CASSQAGLAGSETQYF.

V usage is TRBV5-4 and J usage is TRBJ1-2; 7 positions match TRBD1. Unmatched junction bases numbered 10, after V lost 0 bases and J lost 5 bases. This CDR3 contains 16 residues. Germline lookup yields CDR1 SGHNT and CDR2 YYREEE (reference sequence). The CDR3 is CASSLGGGGQTYGYTF. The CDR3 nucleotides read TGTGCCAGCAGCTTGGGTGGAGGGGGACAGACATATGGCTACACCTTC. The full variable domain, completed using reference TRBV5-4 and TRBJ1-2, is ETGVTQSPTHLIKTRGQQVTLRCSSQSGHNTVSWYQQALGQGPQFIFQYYREEENGRGNFPPRFSGLQFPNYSSELNVNALELDDSALYLCASSLGGGGQTYGYTFGSGTRLTVV.

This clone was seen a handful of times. CDR3 in amino acids: CASSTMAGTEAFF. CDR3 bases: TGCGCCAGCAGCACAATGGCGGGAACTGAAGCTTTCTTT. This sequence joins TRBV4-1 and TRBJ1-1; the D is unclear. The CDR3 runs 13 residues. Germline CDR1 and CDR2: MGHRA and YSYEKL. The V gene lost 5 bases and the J gene lost 5 bases, with 12 bases spanning the gap.

CDR3 bases: TGTGCCAGTGGAAACAGGGAGACCGAGACCCAGTACTTC. Translated: CASGNRETETQYF. The chain recombines TRBV19 with TRBJ2-5; D perhaps matches TRBD1 (6 bases). Trimming pared 8 bases from V and 5 bases from J, leaving 15 bases between. CDR1 and CDR2 from the germline V gene are LNHDA and SQIVND (reference sequence). This CDR3 is 13 amino acids long.

The DNA of the CDR3 is TGTGCCAGCAGCCGTAACAGGAACACTGAAGCTTTCTTT. Amino acid sequence: CASSRNRNTEAFF. The chain uses TRBV11-1 and TRBJ1-1; D is uncertain. The CDR3 consists of 13 residues. V lost 5 bases to trimming and J lost 1 base, with 8 bases between them. Germline values: CDR1 SGHAT, CDR2 FQDESV (reference sequence).

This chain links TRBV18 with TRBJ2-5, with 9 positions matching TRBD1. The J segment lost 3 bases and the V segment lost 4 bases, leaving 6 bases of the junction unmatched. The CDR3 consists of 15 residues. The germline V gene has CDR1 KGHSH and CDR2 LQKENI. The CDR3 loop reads CASSLRQGVKETQYF. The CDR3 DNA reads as TGTGCCAGCTCACTGAGACAGGGGGTGAAAGAGACCCAGTACTTC.

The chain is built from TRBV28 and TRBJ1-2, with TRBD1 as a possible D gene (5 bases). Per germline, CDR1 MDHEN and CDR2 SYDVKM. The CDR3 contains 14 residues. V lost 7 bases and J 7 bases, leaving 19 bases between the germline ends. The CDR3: CASTERAQVGGYTF. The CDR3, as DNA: TGTGCCAGCACCGAAAGGGCACAGGTTGGTGGCTACACCTTC.

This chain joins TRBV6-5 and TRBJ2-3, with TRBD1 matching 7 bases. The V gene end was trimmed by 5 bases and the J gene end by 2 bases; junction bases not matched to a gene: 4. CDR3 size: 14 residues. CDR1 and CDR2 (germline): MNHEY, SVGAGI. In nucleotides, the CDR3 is TGTGCCAGCAGTAGGGACAGCGCCACAGATACGCAGTATTTT. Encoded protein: CASSRDSATDTQYF.

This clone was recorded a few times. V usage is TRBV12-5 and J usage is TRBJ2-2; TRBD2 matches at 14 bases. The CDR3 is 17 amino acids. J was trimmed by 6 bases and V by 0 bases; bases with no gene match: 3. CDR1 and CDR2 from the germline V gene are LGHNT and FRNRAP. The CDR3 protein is CASGLVQGLAGAGELFF. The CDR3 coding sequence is TGTGCTAGTGGTTTGGTACAGGGACTAGCGGGAGCCGGGGAGCTGTTTTTT. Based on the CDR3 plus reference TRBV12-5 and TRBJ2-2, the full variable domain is DARVTQTPRHKVTEMGQEVTMRCQPILGHNTVFWYRQTMMQGLELLAYFRNRAPLDDSGMPKDRFSAEMPDATLATLKIQPSEPRDSAVYFCASGLVQGLAGAGELFFGEGSRLTVL.

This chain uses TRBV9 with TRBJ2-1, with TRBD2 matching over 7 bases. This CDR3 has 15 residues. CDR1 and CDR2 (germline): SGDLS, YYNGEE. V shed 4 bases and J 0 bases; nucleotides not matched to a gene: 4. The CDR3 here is CASSPLARSYNEQFF. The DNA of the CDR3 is TGTGCCAGCAGCCCACTAGCGCGCTCCTACAATGAGCAGTTCTTC.

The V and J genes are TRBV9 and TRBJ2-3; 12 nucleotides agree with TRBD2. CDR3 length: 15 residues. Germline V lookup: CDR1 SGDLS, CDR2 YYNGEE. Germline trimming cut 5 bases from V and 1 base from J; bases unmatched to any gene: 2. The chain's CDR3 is CASSLAGGGTDTQYF. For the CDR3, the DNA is TGTGCCAGCAGTCTAGCGGGAGGGGGCACAGATACGCAGTATTTT.

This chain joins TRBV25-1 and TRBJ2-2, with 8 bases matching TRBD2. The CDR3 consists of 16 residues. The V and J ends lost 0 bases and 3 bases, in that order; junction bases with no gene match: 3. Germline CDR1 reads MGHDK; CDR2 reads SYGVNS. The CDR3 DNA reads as TGTGCCAGCAGTGAATACGAGACTAGCGACACCGGGGAGCTGTTTTTT. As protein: CASSEYETSDTGELFF.

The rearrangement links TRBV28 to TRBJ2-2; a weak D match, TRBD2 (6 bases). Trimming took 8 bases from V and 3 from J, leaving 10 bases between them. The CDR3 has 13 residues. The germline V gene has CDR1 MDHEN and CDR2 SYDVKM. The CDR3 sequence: CASGTPHTGELFF. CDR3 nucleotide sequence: TGTGCCAGCGGGACTCCACACACCGGGGAGCTGTTTTTT. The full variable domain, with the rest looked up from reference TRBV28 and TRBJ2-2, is DVKVTQSSRYLVKRTGEKVFLECVQDMDHENMFWYRQDPGLGLRLIYFSYDVKMKEKGDIPEGYSVSREKKERFSLILESASTNQTSMYLCASGTPHTGELFFGEGSRLTVL.

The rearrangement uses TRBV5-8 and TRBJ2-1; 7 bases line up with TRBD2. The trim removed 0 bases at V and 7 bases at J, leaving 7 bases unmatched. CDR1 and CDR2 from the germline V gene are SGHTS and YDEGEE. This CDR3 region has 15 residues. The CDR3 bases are TGTGCCAGCAGCTTGGACGGCGGGAGCGGGAATGAGCAGTTCTTC. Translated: CASSLDGGSGNEQFF.

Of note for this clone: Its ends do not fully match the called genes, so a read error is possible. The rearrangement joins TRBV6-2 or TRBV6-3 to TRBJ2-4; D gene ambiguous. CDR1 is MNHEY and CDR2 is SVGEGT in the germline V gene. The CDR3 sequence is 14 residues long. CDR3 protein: CASSFIHVKDIQYF. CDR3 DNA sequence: TGTGCCAGCAGTTTTATACATGTCAAAGACATTCAGTACTTC.

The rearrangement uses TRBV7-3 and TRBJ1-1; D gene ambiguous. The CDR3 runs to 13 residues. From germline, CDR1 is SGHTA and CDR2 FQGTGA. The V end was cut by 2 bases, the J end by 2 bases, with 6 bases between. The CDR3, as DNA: TGTGCCAGCAGCTTAGACACTAACACTGAAGCTTTCTTT. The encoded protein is CASSLDTNTEAFF.

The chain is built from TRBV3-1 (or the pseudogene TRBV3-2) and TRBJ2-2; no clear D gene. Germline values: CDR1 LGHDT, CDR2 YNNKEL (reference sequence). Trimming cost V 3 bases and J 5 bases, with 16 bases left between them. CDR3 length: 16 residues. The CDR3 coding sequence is TGTGCCAGCAGCCACAATGCTTTGGCGCGGACCGGGGAGCTGTTTTTT. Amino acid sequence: CASSHNALARTGELFF.

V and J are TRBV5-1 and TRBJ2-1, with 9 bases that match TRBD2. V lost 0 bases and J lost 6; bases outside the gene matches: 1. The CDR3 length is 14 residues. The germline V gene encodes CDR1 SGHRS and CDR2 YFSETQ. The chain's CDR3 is CASSLATSGNEQFF. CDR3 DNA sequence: TGCGCCAGCAGCTTGGCGACTAGCGGCAATGAGCAGTTCTTC.

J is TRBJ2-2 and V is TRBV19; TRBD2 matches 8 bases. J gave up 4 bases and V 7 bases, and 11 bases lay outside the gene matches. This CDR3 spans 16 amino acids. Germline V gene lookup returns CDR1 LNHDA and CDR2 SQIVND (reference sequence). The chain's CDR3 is CASTVGLASGTGELFF. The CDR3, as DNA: TGTGCCAGTACTGTAGGACTAGCTAGCGGCACCGGGGAGCTGTTTTTT. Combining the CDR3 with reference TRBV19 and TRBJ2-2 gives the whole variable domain DGGITQSPKYLFRKEGQNVTLSCEQNLNHDAMYWYRQDPGQGLRLIYYSQIVNDFQKGDIAEGYSVSREKKESFPLTVTSAQKNPTAFYLCASTVGLASGTGELFFGEGSRLTVL.

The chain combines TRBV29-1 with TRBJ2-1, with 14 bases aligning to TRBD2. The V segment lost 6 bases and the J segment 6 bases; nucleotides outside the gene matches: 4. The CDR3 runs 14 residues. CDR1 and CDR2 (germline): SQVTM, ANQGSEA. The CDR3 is CSVRTSGRSNEQFF. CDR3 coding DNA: TGCAGCGTGCGGACTAGCGGGAGGAGCAATGAGCAGTTCTTC.

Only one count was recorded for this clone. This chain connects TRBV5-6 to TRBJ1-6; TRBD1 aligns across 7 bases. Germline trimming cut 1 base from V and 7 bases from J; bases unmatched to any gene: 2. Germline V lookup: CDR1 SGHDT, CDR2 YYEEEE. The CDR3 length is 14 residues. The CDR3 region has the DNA TGTGCCAGCAGCTTGAGGGGGCGGAATTCACCCCTCCACTTT. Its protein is CASSLRGRNSPLHF.

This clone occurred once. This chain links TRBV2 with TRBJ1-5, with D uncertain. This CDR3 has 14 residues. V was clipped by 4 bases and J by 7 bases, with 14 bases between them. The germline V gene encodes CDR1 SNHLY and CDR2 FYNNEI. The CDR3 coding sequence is TGTGCCAGCAGTGTTTCTAGTTCGGGGCAGCCCCAGCATTTT. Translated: CASSVSSSGQPQHF.

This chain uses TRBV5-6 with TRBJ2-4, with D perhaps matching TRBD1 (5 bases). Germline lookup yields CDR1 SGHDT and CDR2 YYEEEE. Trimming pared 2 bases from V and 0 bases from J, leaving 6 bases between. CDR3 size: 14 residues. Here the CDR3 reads CASSFTGAKNIQYF. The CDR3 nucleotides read TGTGCCAGCAGCTTCACAGGAGCCAAAAACATTCAGTACTTC.